Below are 23 T cell receptor beta chains sequenced from a single sample in a study of OX40 agonist ivuxolimab in advanced cancers. Library creation used the immunoSEQ multiplex PCR assay. TCRdb took this table from immuneACCESS and kept in-frame rearrangements with V and J called. Such tables lack part of the clones; where checked against another copy, unresolved V genes explain under half of the gap, and the rest is unexplained. Present in this sample are 9,500 to 10,000 clones, roughly 90% of which were seen just once. The top ten clonotypes cover around 13% of the sample. The sample was CD4+ or CD8+ T cells sorted from blood, taken in a trial of the OX40 agonist ivuxolimab. These receptor sequences come from an adult with an advanced solid tumor such as melanoma, head and neck, liver or kidney cancer.

The sample holds one count of this clone. The rearrangement joins TRBV2 to TRBJ2-1; TRBD1 matches at 8 bases. Germline V lookup: CDR1 SNHLY, CDR2 FYNNEI. The CDR3 contains 14 residues. Trimming removed 5 bases from V and 2 bases from J; junction bases left unmatched: 2. Here the CDR3 reads CASSMDRAYNEQFF. In nucleotides, the CDR3 is TGTGCCAGCAGTATGGACAGGGCCTACAATGAGCAGTTCTTC.

This clone was observed a few times. The chain recombines TRBV7-9 with TRBJ2-1, with TRBD1 identical over 8 bases. Germline-derived CDR1 and CDR2 are SEHNR and FQNEAQ (reference sequence). The J segment lost 4 bases and the V segment lost 7 bases, leaving 3 bases of the junction unmatched. This CDR3 region has 13 residues. CDR3 residues: CASKDRVYNEQFF. CDR3 nucleotides: TGTGCCAGCAAGGACAGGGTGTACAATGAGCAGTTCTTC.

This chain connects TRBV7-8 to TRBJ1-1; D is unclear. CDR3 size: 13 residues. CDR1 and CDR2 from the germline V gene are SGHVS and FQNEAQ. Trimming pared 5 bases from V and 1 base from J, leaving 8 bases between. Written as DNA, the CDR3 is TGTGCCAGCAGCCTTGGACGGAACACTGAAGCTTTCTTT. This gives the protein CASSLGRNTEAFF.

The CDR3 loop is CASSWGQGGGELFF. Written as DNA, the CDR3 is TGTGCCAGCAGCTGGGGACAGGGTGGCGGGGAGCTGTTTTTT. The rearrangement joins TRBV5-5 to TRBJ2-2; TRBD1 aligns across 9 bases. Trimming cost V 3 bases and J 7 bases; bases outside gene matches: 4. This CDR3 is built from 14 residues. The V gene's germline CDR1 is SGHKS and CDR2 YYEKEE (reference sequence).

The count of this clone is one. This chain joins TRBV5-7 and TRBJ2-3, with D perhaps TRBD2 (6 bases). TRBV5-7 is marked as an open reading frame, function uncertain. The CDR3 loop spans 14 amino acids. V lost 0 bases to trimming and J lost 1 base, with 6 bases between them. The CDR3 region has the DNA TGTGCCAGCAGCTTGGCTAGCGGCACAGATACGCAGTATTTT. Amino acid sequence: CASSLASGTDTQYF.

J is TRBJ1-2 and V is TRBV11-2, with D hard to call. Germline V CDR1 and CDR2: SGHAT, FQNNGV. The CDR3 loop spans 12 amino acids. Trimming removed 5 bases from V and 1 base from J, with 5 bases in between. The CDR3 nucleotides read TGTGCCAGCAGCCACGTTAACTATGGCTACACCTTC. Its protein product is CASSHVNYGYTF.

This clone has just one count. CDR3 loop: CASSPGGVEGPDTQYF. The CDR3 DNA is TGTGCCAGCAGTCCCGGGGGTGTTGAGGGCCCAGATACGCAGTATTTT. The V gene is TRBV28, the J gene TRBJ2-3, with D maybe TRBD2 (6 bases). Germline V CDR1 and CDR2: MDHEN, SYDVKM. The CDR3 contains 16 residues. The V end was cut by 5 bases, the J end by 4 bases, with 19 bases between.

The J gene is TRBJ2-7, the V gene TRBV20-1; D may be TRBD2 (6 bases). V was trimmed by 5 bases and J by 3 bases, leaving 8 bases between them. The CDR3 has 11 amino acids. CDR1 and CDR2 from the germline V gene are DFQATT and SNEGSKA (reference sequence). CDR3 bases: TGCAGTGCTGGTAGCGGCTACGAGCAGTACTTC. It specifies CSAGSGYEQYF.

This chain uses TRBV10-1 with TRBJ2-1, with D possibly TRBD2 on 6 matching bases. The germline V gene encodes CDR1 WNHNN and CDR2 SYGVQD (reference sequence). V lost 8 bases to trimming and J lost 0 bases, with 11 bases between them. CDR3 length equals 14 residues. The CDR3 sequence is CASGPGGSYNEQFF. In DNA form, the CDR3 reads TGCGCCAGCGGACCCGGGGGCTCCTACAATGAGCAGTTCTTC.

This clone came up once. The CDR3 protein is CASSSLAVTGELFF. For the CDR3, the DNA is TGTGCCAGTAGTTCCCTAGCGGTGACCGGGGAGCTGTTTTTT. This chain links TRBV19 with TRBJ2-2, with 7 bases identical to TRBD2. After removal of 5 bases from V and 5 bases from J, the junction contained 5 bases not matched to a gene. Germline CDR1 and CDR2: LNHDA and SQIVND (reference sequence). The CDR3 spans 14 residues.

This clone has just one count. The chain combines TRBV28 with TRBJ1-4; D is unclear. V shed 1 base and J shed 6 bases, with 21 bases lying between them. The CDR3 loop spans 18 amino acids. Germline V gene data show CDR1 as MDHEN and CDR2 as SYDVKM. CDR3 DNA: TGTGCCAGCAGTTTATTTCAGCTCCGGGTCCGGGTTGATGAAAAACTGTTTTTT. Amino acid sequence: CASSLFQLRVRVDEKLFF.

This sequence joins TRBV11-2 and TRBJ2-7, with D hard to call. CDR3 size: 13 residues. Between the trimmed V and J ends, which lost 5 bases and 0 bases, there was a span of 8 bases. Germline V gene lookup returns CDR1 SGHAT and CDR2 FQNNGV. CDR3 nucleotides: TGTGCCAGCAGCCTCCTCCACTCCTACGAGCAGTACTTC. Protein product: CASSLLHSYEQYF.

The chain employs TRBV10-1 and TRBJ1-4, with 7 bases aligning to TRBD1. V dropped 0 bases and J dropped 11; count of bases not matched to a gene: 9. Germline V gene data show CDR1 as WNHNN and CDR2 as SYGVQD (reference sequence). This CDR3 has 15 amino acids. The CDR3 bases are TGCGCCAGCAGTGAGTCCGGTGGAACCAGGGGGAAACTGTTTTTT. Its protein is CASSESGGTRGKLFF.

The V gene is TRBV2, the J gene TRBJ2-7; TRBD1 aligns across 7 bases. With 0 bases clipped from V and 4 bases from J, the junction kept 6 bases outside the gene matches. The CDR3 runs 15 residues. The germline V gene has CDR1 SNHLY and CDR2 FYNNEI. The chain's CDR3 is CASSEAEGAIYEQYF. The CDR3 region has the DNA TGTGCCAGCAGTGAAGCAGAGGGGGCGATATACGAGCAGTACTTC.

The chain employs TRBV18 and TRBJ1-4; 8 nucleotides match TRBD1. The CDR3 contains 18 residues. Germline V gene data show CDR1 as KGHSH and CDR2 as LQKENI. V shed 3 bases and J 5 bases; nucleotides not matched to a gene: 14. The CDR3 DNA reads TGTGCCAGCTCACCTAATGGTCCCGGACAGGGTGGAAATGAAAAACTGTTTTTT. It encodes CASSPNGPGQGGNEKLFF.

The CDR3 protein is CASSSTAGGNYEQYF. The CDR3 DNA reads TGTGCCAGCAGTTCTACCGCGGGAGGGAACTACGAGCAGTACTTC. The chain combines TRBV7-8 with TRBJ2-7; 9 nucleotides agree with TRBD2. This CDR3 has 15 amino acids. V was clipped by 6 bases and J by 3 bases; unmatched bases: 9. The germline CDR1 and CDR2 sequences are SGHVS and FQNEAQ.

V and J are TRBV5-1 and TRBJ2-7; no reliable D call. Trimming left V 4 bases short and J 1 base short, with 15 bases between. CDR3 length equals 15 residues. Looked up from germline, CDR1 is SGHRS and CDR2 is YFSETQ. The CDR3 DNA reads as TGCGCCAGCAGCGCCAGCTTGGGTCCATCCTACGAGCAGTACTTC. Its translation: CASSASLGPSYEQYF.

V gene TRBV4-1 combines with J gene TRBJ2-1; possible D gene TRBD2, 7 bases. CDR3 size: 17 residues. From germline, CDR1 is MGHRA and CDR2 YSYEKL. Trimming pared 0 bases from V and 0 bases from J, leaving 12 bases between. CDR3 nucleotide sequence: TGCGCCAGCAGCCAAGATCTGGGGGGGGCCTCCTACAATGAGCAGTTCTTC. Its translation: CASSQDLGGASYNEQFF.

A single count supports this clone. The V call is TRBV7-8, the J call TRBJ2-3; D remains ambiguous. The germline gives CDR1 SGHVS, CDR2 FQNEAQ. V was cut by 4 bases and J by 6 bases, with 11 bases left in between. The CDR3 loop spans 13 amino acids. CDR3 sequence: CASSSDPSDTQYF. The CDR3, as DNA: TGTGCCAGCAGCTCGGATCCCTCCGATACGCAGTATTTT.

The chain joins TRBV28 to TRBJ2-7; D remains ambiguous. V gave up 3 bases and J gave up 7 bases, with 16 bases separating them. Germline CDR1 and CDR2: MDHEN and SYDVKM. The CDR3 spans 14 residues. The chain's CDR3 is CASSLGRWVREQYF. The CDR3 coding sequence is TGTGCCAGCAGTTTGGGCAGGTGGGTCAGGGAGCAGTACTTC.

The chain carries TRBV5-1 and TRBJ1-3; D uncertain. V lost 4 bases and J 4 bases, leaving 12 bases between the germline ends. CDR3 length equals 14 residues. Germline CDR1 is SGHRS and CDR2 is YFSETQ. In nucleotides, the CDR3 is TGCGCCAGCAGCCCCGACGGTAGGGGAAACACCATATATTTT. This gives the protein CASSPDGRGNTIYF. Full variable domain (outside the CDR3, taken from reference TRBV5-1 and TRBJ1-3): KAGVTQTPRYLIKTRGQQVTLSCSPISGHRSVSWYQQTPGQGLQFLFEYFSETQRNKGNFPGRFSGRQFSNSRSEMNVSTLELGDSALYLCASSPDGRGNTIYFGEGSWLTVV.

The genes are TRBV28 and TRBJ1-5; maybe TRBD1 (5 bases). Trimming removed 6 bases from V and 4 bases from J, with 7 bases in between. The germline V gene encodes CDR1 MDHEN and CDR2 SYDVKM. This CDR3 spans 12 amino acids. The CDR3 coding sequence is TGTGCCAGCAGGGCAGGGAATCAGCCCCAGCATTTT. Translating it yields CASRAGNQPQHF.

J is TRBJ2-1 and V is TRBV28; D is perhaps TRBD2 (6 bases). Trimming pared 4 bases from V and 7 bases from J, leaving 17 bases between. CDR1 is MDHEN, CDR2 SYDVKM, per germline. The CDR3 contains 15 residues. The CDR3 coding sequence is TGTGCCAGCAGTTATCCCGGAGGGCCTAGTAATGAGCAGTTCTTC. Translation gives CASSYPGGPSNEQFF.